A single sample gave rise to the 22 T cell receptor beta chains below, sequenced in a study of molecular identifiers for immune sequencing clone quantification. Each CDR3 protein is one row after TCRdb ran MiXCR on the PCR reads. The sample contains about 510,000 distinct CDR3 sequences, around 21% of which appear only once. The specimen sequenced was naive CD8+ T cells from blood, with Jurkat cell RNA spiked in. Stated subset: FACS-sorted CD8+CD4-CCR7+CD45RA+ naive T cells. The receptors were sampled from a human donor in good health. Some libraries in this study had Jurkat cell RNA spiked in.

This clonotype appeared many times. The chain joins TRBV4-2 to TRBJ1-5; possibly TRBD1 for D (5 bases). CDR1 and CDR2 from the germline V gene are LGHNA and YNFKEQ. V dropped 3 bases and J dropped 7 bases, with 19 bases sitting between them. The length of the CDR3 is 16 residues. CDR3 region: CASSQVSQVGGQPQHF. The CDR3 DNA is TGTGCCAGCAGCCAGGTTTCACAAGTTGGGGGACAGCCCCAGCATTTT.

With regard to this clonotype: This may arise from a read error, as a much more abundant clone is one base away. The CDR3 end shows no conserved phenylalanine or tryptophan, and so a read error is likely. The V and J genes are TRBV13 and TRBJ2-1; 7 bases align to TRBD1. Germline CDR1 reads PRHDT; CDR2 reads FYEKMQ (reference sequence). J was trimmed by 1 base and V by 5 bases; bases with no gene match: 2. This CDR3 has 14 residues. In DNA, the CDR3 is TGTGCCAGCAGCATGGACAGGTCCTACAATGAGCAGTTCCTC. It translates to CASSMDRSYNEQFL.

In the case of this clonotype: This CDR3 fails to terminate in the conserved phenylalanine or tryptophan, so it likely reflects a read error. This chain connects TRBV27 to TRBJ2-5, with a weak D call TRBD1 (5 bases). V was shortened by 5 bases and J by 5 bases, with 21 bases between the two germline ends. In germline, CDR1 is MNHEY, CDR2 SMNVEV (reference sequence). The CDR3 runs 16 residues. CDR3 sequence reads: CASSPLLPGWLETQYL. CDR3 sequence (DNA): TGTGCCAGCAGTCCCCTCCTTCCAGGGTGGTTGGAGACCCAGTACTTA.

This clonotype was seen repeatedly, ten times or more. This chain uses TRBV5-6 with TRBJ2-7; D is uncertain. The length of the CDR3 is 13 residues. Trimming removed 0 bases at V and 4 bases at J, with 8 bases between. CDR1 is SGHDT, CDR2 YYEEEE, per germline. The CDR3 DNA reads as TGTGCCAGCAGCTTGGACCCAGTATACGAGCAGTACTTC. It encodes CASSLDPVYEQYF.

The chain couples TRBV5-1 to TRBJ2-2; 12 bases map to TRBD2. From germline, CDR1 is SGHRS and CDR2 YFSETQ. Trimming cost V 2 bases and J 6 bases; bases outside gene matches: 5. The CDR3 extends over 16 amino acids. The CDR3 coding sequence is TGCGCCAGCAGCTTTGGACTAGCGGGGTACGCCGGGGAGCTGTTTTTT. The encoded protein is CASSFGLAGYAGELFF.

CDR3 DNA: TGTGCCAGCAGTTTGCCCGAACCTAAGATGGGAGTCGGGGCAGTCCTCTACGAGCAGTACTTC. This encodes CASSLPEPKMGVGAVLYEQYF. V gene TRBV28 combines with J gene TRBJ2-7; tentatively, D is TRBD1 or TRBD2 (5 bases each). CDR1 and CDR2 (germline): MDHEN, SYDVKM. Trimming stripped 3 bases from V and 3 bases from J, with 33 bases between. This CDR3 is 21 amino acids long.

The V and J genes are TRBV21-1 and TRBJ2-7; TRBD1, as called in the table, went unchecked against the DNA. TRBV21-1 is a pseudogene. The CDR3 has 16 amino acids. The CDR3 loop is CASSETGHDYRYEQYF. The CDR3 DNA is TGTGCCAGCAGCGAAACGGGACACGACTATCGCTACGAGCAGTACTTC.

V is TRBV30 and J is TRBJ1-1; D gene uncertain. Germline values: CDR1 GTSNPN, CDR2 SVGIG (reference sequence). The ends were cut back, 2 bases at V and 3 bases at J, with 19 bases in the middle. The CDR3 contains 16 residues. CDR3 in amino acids: CAWSPPLGRVDTEAFF. The CDR3 DNA sequence: TGTGCCTGGAGTCCTCCACTAGGGAGGGTAGACACTGAAGCTTTCTTT. Together with reference TRBV30 and TRBJ1-1, the CDR3 gives the full variable domain: SQTIHQWPATLVQPVGSPLSLECTVEGTSNPNLYWYRQAAGRGLQLLFYSVGIGQISSEVPQNLSASRPQDRQFILSSKKLLLSDSGFYLCAWSPPLGRVDTEAFFGQGTRLTVV.

This clonotype was observed a handful of times. CDR3 in amino acids: CASSLGPAGNYEQYF. The CDR3 DNA reads TGTGCCAGCAGCTTAGGTCCAGCCGGCAACTACGAGCAGTACTTC. This chain joins TRBV11-2 and TRBJ2-7; D gene ambiguous. This CDR3 has 15 residues. Per germline, CDR1 SGHAT and CDR2 FQNNGV. V was cut by 1 base and J by 3 bases, with 13 bases left in between.

About this clonotype itself: This may come from a read error, since a much larger clone is one base off. The chain uses TRBV2 and TRBJ1-5; tentatively, D is TRBD1 (6 bases). The germline gives CDR1 SNHLY, CDR2 FYNNEI. The length of the CDR3 is 13 residues. The CDR3: CASSWGANQPQNF. In DNA form, the CDR3 reads TGTGCCAGCTCTTGGGGGGCCAATCAGCCCCAGAATTTT.

This chain connects TRBV6-5 to TRBJ1-1, with 9 nucleotides matching TRBD1. The CDR3 covers 17 residues. V lost 7 bases, J lost 1 base, and 13 bases stayed unmatched. Germline V gives CDR1 MNHEY, CDR2 SVGAGI. The CDR3 sequence: CASTKGTGFGWNTEAFF. As DNA, the CDR3 is TGTGCCAGCACCAAGGGGACAGGGTTCGGATGGAACACTGAAGCTTTCTTT.

The chain carries TRBV6-1 and TRBJ2-5, with D tentatively TRBD2 (6 bases). The CDR3 is made up of 13 amino acids. With 4 bases removed from V and 5 bases from J, the gap between germline ends came to 11 bases. From germline, CDR1 is MNHNS and CDR2 SASEGT. CDR3 protein: CASSASVGETQYF. Here the CDR3 DNA reads TGTGCCAGCAGTGCTAGCGTGGGGGAGACCCAGTACTTC.

This clonotype has ten or more counts. The V and J genes are TRBV20-1 and TRBJ1-5; D gene unclear. Germline loops: CDR1 DFQATT, CDR2 SNEGSKA (reference sequence). There are 15 residues in the CDR3. The V and J ends lost 0 bases and 4 bases respectively, with 13 bases between them. CDR3 DNA: TGCAGTGCTAGAGATCGGTGGCAGATAAATCAGCCCCAGCATTTT. Protein product: CSARDRWQINQPQHF.

This clonotype was seen at least ten times. One junction end does not reproduce the germline sequence, and a read error may be involved. The chain has TRBV7-9 and TRBJ1-2; D is perhaps TRBD1 (5 bases). This CDR3 is 14 amino acids long. CDR1 SEHNR and CDR2 FQNEAQ come from the germline V gene (reference sequence). The CDR3 coding sequence is TGTGCCAGCAGTTTAGGACACTCATCTGCCTTGGATGGTTTC. This gives the protein CASSLGHSSALDGF.

This clonotype was detected many times. The rearrangement uses TRBV5-1 and TRBJ2-7; 7 nucleotides line up with TRBD1. V was pared by 3 bases and J by 2 bases, with 11 bases of the junction left unmatched. The CDR3 is made up of 16 amino acids. Germline V gene data show CDR1 as SGHRS and CDR2 as YFSETQ. The CDR3 here is CASSSAYGTAAYEQYF. The CDR3 DNA sequence: TGCGCCAGCAGCTCGGCATACGGGACAGCAGCCTACGAGCAGTACTTC.

This clonotype was detected a few times. The chain couples TRBV30 to TRBJ1-4; D remains ambiguous. Per the germline V gene, CDR1 is GTSNPN and CDR2 is SVGIG (reference sequence). The ends were cut back, 0 bases at V and 7 bases at J, with 12 bases in the middle. The CDR3 is 14 residues long. This CDR3 is CAWSVSILGEKLFF. As DNA, the CDR3 is TGTGCCTGGAGTGTATCCATCCTGGGTGAAAAACTGTTTTTT.

About this clonotype itself: A much larger clone differs from this one at a single base, so this may be a read error. The chain joins TRBV6-6 to TRBJ1-4; the D is unclear. This CDR3 contains 15 residues. V lost 5 bases and J 2 bases, leaving 12 bases between the germline ends. Looked up from germline, CDR1 is MNHNY and CDR2 is SVGAGI (reference sequence). The CDR3, as DNA: TGTGCCAGCAGTCCCGGGATACTGACTAATGAAAAACTGTTTTTT. Translated: CASSPGILTNEKLFF.

This clonotype was counted ten times or more. V and J are TRBV9 and TRBJ1-5, with D possibly TRBD1 on 5 matching bases. This CDR3 has 16 residues. From germline, CDR1 is SGDLS and CDR2 YYNGEE. With 1 base removed from V and 6 bases from J, the gap between germline ends came to 17 bases. CDR3 in DNA: TGTGCCAGCAGCGTACAGGATTGGGGCCGGAGTCAGCCCCAGCATTTT. The encoded protein is CASSVQDWGRSQPQHF. The full variable domain, with the rest looked up from reference TRBV9 and TRBJ1-5, is DSGVTQTPKHLITATGQRVTLRCSPRSGDLSVYWYQQSLDQGLQFLIQYYNGEERAKGNILERFSAQQFPDLHSELNLSSLELGDSALYFCASSVQDWGRSQPQHFGDGTRLSIL.

This clonotype was picked up a small number of times. The chain has TRBV19 and TRBJ2-7; no definite D call. V gave up 1 base and J gave up 2 bases, with 9 bases separating them. The CDR3 sequence is 14 residues long. CDR1 and CDR2 (germline): LNHDA, SQIVND (reference sequence). CDR3 sequence (DNA): TGTGCCAGTAGTATAGGCCCAGTAACCTACGAGCAGTACTTC. Its protein is CASSIGPVTYEQYF.

The sample holds a few counts of this clonotype. V gene TRBV7-9 combines with J gene TRBJ2-7, with D maybe TRBD1 (5 bases). Trimming took off 5 bases at V and 2 bases at J, with 13 bases between the two ends. From germline, CDR1 is SEHNR and CDR2 FQNEAQ (reference sequence). The length of the CDR3 is 14 residues. The CDR3 DNA sequence: TGTGCCAGCAGCCCAGTCCAAGGGGCCTACGAGCAGTACTTC. As protein: CASSPVQGAYEQYF.

V usage is TRBV6-2 or TRBV6-3 and J usage is TRBJ1-1; D is ambiguous. Germline V gene lookup returns CDR1 MNHEY and CDR2 SVGEGT. The CDR3 is 14 residues long. V shed 6 bases and J shed 3 bases, with 14 bases lying between them. The CDR3 bases are TGTGCCAGCAGACCCGAGGGTAGCCACACTGAAGCTTTCTTT. Translation gives CASRPEGSHTEAFF.

This clonotype was recorded many times. This chain connects TRBV10-3 to TRBJ2-7; 10 bases match TRBD1. Germline CDR1 and CDR2: ENHRY and SYGVKD. With V trimmed by 6 bases and J by 4 bases, 3 bases remained unmatched. The CDR3 totals 13 residues. DNA for the CDR3: TGTGCCATCAGCCCGGGACAGGGGTACGAGCAGTACTTC. Protein product: CAISPGQGYEQYF.